This is a list of T cell receptor beta chains from one sample in a study of early T cells in non-severe SARS-CoV-2 infection. TCRdb passed the 5' RACE reads through MiXCR, listing each CDR3 protein once. The profile shows about 100,000 distinct CDR3 sequences, about 12% of them singletons. The source material was whole blood. These receptors were collected from an adult who was a healthcare worker with PCR-confirmed SARS-CoV-2 infection or an uninfected control (not recorded which). CDR3s include the opening cysteine and the closing phenylalanine or tryptophan.

v_gene: TRBV28
j_gene: TRBJ1-1
CDR3aa: CASTHNGRLGTFF

v_gene: TRBV27
j_gene: TRBJ2-7
CDR3aa: CASSIDRGPSYEQYF

v_gene: TRBV28
j_gene: TRBJ2-5
CDR3aa: CASSLAGPQETQYF

v_gene: TRBV29-1
j_gene: TRBJ2-1
CDR3aa: CSVGQGGANEQFF

v_gene: TRBV15
j_gene: TRBJ1-2
CDR3aa: CATSRDGGNYGYTF

v_gene: TRBV19
j_gene: TRBJ2-7
CDR3aa: CASSMRGRRDEQYF

v_gene: TRBV4-3
j_gene: TRBJ1-6
CDR3aa: CASSLTRDRAGSPLHF

v_gene: TRBV7-6
j_gene: TRBJ2-7
CDR3aa: CASSLGVVGSYEQYF

v_gene: TRBV29-1
j_gene: TRBJ2-7
CDR3aa: CSVMGEYEQYF

v_gene: TRBV7-2
j_gene: TRBJ2-5
CDR3aa: CASSWAGGGPQETQYF

v_gene: TRBV24-1
j_gene: TRBJ2-2
CDR3aa: CATSNDVAGLISGELFF

v_gene: TRBV5-5
j_gene: TRBJ1-4
CDR3aa: CASSQASTNEKLFF

v_gene: TRBV29-1
j_gene: TRBJ2-2
CDR3aa: CSVQPQILTGELFF

v_gene: TRBV7-6
j_gene: TRBJ1-1
CDR3aa: CVSSPGGATAEAFF

v_gene: TRBV7-2
j_gene: TRBJ1-2
CDR3aa: CASSLAEGQSYGYTF

v_gene: TRBV11-2
j_gene: TRBJ2-5
CDR3aa: CASRPLAGGRKTQYF

v_gene: TRBV12-3/TRBV12-4
j_gene: TRBJ2-2
CDR3aa: CASSRRQGLNTGELFF

v_gene: TRBV15
j_gene: TRBJ2-5
CDR3aa: CATSSSSETQYF

v_gene: TRBV5-1
j_gene: TRBJ1-1
CDR3aa: CASRGDLNTEAFF

v_gene: TRBV3-1
j_gene: TRBJ1-5
CDR3aa: CASSQDGRFNQPQHF

v_gene: TRBV20-1
j_gene: TRBJ2-5
CDR3aa: CSASGLFGGPGIETQYF

v_gene: TRBV20-1
j_gene: TRBJ1-1
CDR3aa: CSAAGSANTEAFF

v_gene: TRBV20-1
j_gene: TRBJ1-2
CDR3aa: CSASVGGDGYGYTF

v_gene: TRBV7-9
j_gene: TRBJ2-3
CDR3aa: CASSQGQLTDTQYF

v_gene: TRBV29-1
j_gene: TRBJ1-2
CDR3aa: CSVERDSYGYTF

v_gene: TRBV5-4
j_gene: TRBJ1-4
CDR3aa: CASSLARDNEKLSF

v_gene: TRBV20-1
j_gene: TRBJ1-1
CDR3aa: CSARVPDSNTEAFF

v_gene: TRBV20-1
j_gene: TRBJ1-5
CDR3aa: CSARGGTPQHF

v_gene: TRBV7-6
j_gene: TRBJ2-2
CDR3aa: CASRQAAGELFF

v_gene: TRBV9
j_gene: TRBJ1-5
CDR3aa: CASSVGDAINQPQHF

v_gene: TRBV18
j_gene: TRBJ1-1
CDR3aa: CASSPKTGNKEAFF

v_gene: TRBV5-6
j_gene: TRBJ1-1
CDR3aa: CASSFSRAGEAFF

v_gene: TRBV29-1
j_gene: TRBJ1-5
CDR3aa: CSVVDTGGGSNQPQHF

v_gene: TRBV7-2
j_gene: TRBJ2-3
CDR3aa: CASSIALRGPDTQYF

v_gene: TRBV5-4
j_gene: TRBJ2-3
CDR3aa: CASSSIRGDTQYF

v_gene: TRBV11-2
j_gene: TRBJ2-2
CDR3aa: CASSRITGLRNTGELFF

v_gene: TRBV20-1
j_gene: TRBJ1-4
CDR3aa: CSAGGLTTNEKLFF

v_gene: TRBV4-2
j_gene: TRBJ1-2
CDR3aa: CASSPSTGDTGYGYTF

v_gene: TRBV7-9
j_gene: TRBJ2-1
CDR3aa: CASSLVPSGLAGSYNEQFF

v_gene: TRBV2
j_gene: TRBJ2-2
CDR3aa: CASKASTGELFF

v_gene: TRBV5-1
j_gene: TRBJ2-1
CDR3aa: CASSLDPGPRGTNEQFF

v_gene: TRBV7-2
j_gene: TRBJ1-1
CDR3aa: CASSIRQGVTEAFF

v_gene: TRBV6-2/TRBV6-3
j_gene: TRBJ1-5
CDR3aa: CASSIGASNQPQHF

v_gene: TRBV7-7
j_gene: TRBJ2-1
CDR3aa: CASSPNRGGVNEQFF

v_gene: TRBV28
j_gene: TRBJ1-4
CDR3aa: CASSGQGGATNEKLFF

v_gene: TRBV9
j_gene: TRBJ1-2
CDR3aa: CASTPGTGNRYGYTF

v_gene: TRBV7-9
j_gene: TRBJ1-3
CDR3aa: CASSPGYTIYF

v_gene: TRBV11-2
j_gene: TRBJ1-1
CDR3aa: CASSFHGDTGEGAFF

v_gene: TRBV5-4
j_gene: TRBJ2-1
CDR3aa: CASSLPASYNEQFF